The 4 T cell receptor beta chains below were found in one sample sequenced in a study of shared clonotypes between healthy human individuals. The protocol was immunoSEQ multiplex PCR, while the TCRdb copy is restricted to in-frame clones and leaves out a portion. The table shows about 2.1 million clones, with around 95% occurring only once. Naive CD8 isolation took CD45RO-negative cells positively selected for CCR7 and excluded terminally differentiated effector memory CD45RA+ cells. Sequencing used naive CD8+ T cells from PBMCs. The receptors come from a man aged 18 to 30 in good health. Some clones in this sample may be carry-over from other donors' samples.

The chain employs TRBV27 and TRBJ2-3; D may match TRBD1 or TRBD2 (5 bases each). The CDR3 length is 12 residues. Germline V CDR1 and CDR2: MNHEY, SMNVEV (reference sequence). Trimming cost V 4 bases and J 13 bases, with 15 bases left between them. The CDR3 spells CASSSDGAGEYF. CDR3 nucleotide sequence: TGTGCCAGCAGTTCGGACGGGGCAGGAGAGTATTTT.

V is TRBV7-9 and J is TRBJ2-7; TRBD2 aligns across 12 bases. J lost 5 bases, V lost 5 bases, and 7 bases had no gene match. The CDR3 spans 15 residues. Germline assignment: CDR1 SEHNR and CDR2 FQNEAQ (reference sequence). The CDR3 DNA is TGTGCCAGCAGCCCGACTAGCGGGAGTTACGACGAGCAGTACTTC. It codes for CASSPTSGSYDEQYF.

J is TRBJ2-1 and V is TRBV9, with 10 nucleotides matching TRBD1. V gave up 3 bases and J gave up 7 bases; unmatched junction bases: 13. Germline CDR1 and CDR2: SGDLS and YYNGEE. The CDR3 runs to 17 residues. The CDR3 region has the DNA TGTGCCAGCAGCGCCCGATCCGGGACAGGGGCGGGGAATGAGCAGTTCTTC. It translates to CASSARSGTGAGNEQFF.

The CDR3, as DNA: TGTGCCAGCAGCGTAGGAGGGAGGCTCACAGATACGCAGTATTTT. Its translation: CASSVGGRLTDTQYF. V and J are TRBV9 and TRBJ2-3, with a weak D call TRBD2 (6 bases). V was clipped by 0 bases and J by 2 bases, with 10 bases between them. Germline lookup yields CDR1 SGDLS and CDR2 YYNGEE. The CDR3 has 15 amino acids.